Presented here are 27 T cell receptor beta chains from one specimen sequenced in a study of cytomegalovirus exposure and HLA in healthy donors. PCR was performed using 60 Vbeta and 13 Jbeta primers. The repertoire was sequenced with immunoSEQ multiplex PCR; TCRdb's copy has only in-frame clones and lacks some. Of about 130,000 clones listed, approximately 80% are singletons. The sample was PBMCs. The receptors were sampled from a male donor in good health and CMV-seropositive.

This clone was picked up a small number of times. The J gene is TRBJ2-2, the V gene TRBV5-1, with 7 bases that match TRBD2. CDR1 SGHRS and CDR2 YFSETQ come from the germline V gene. The trim removed 0 bases at V and 4 bases at J, leaving 12 bases unmatched. The CDR3 totals 18 residues. The CDR3 DNA is TGCGCCAGCAGCTTGGTGGAGGGAGGGCCCTCAGCCACCGGGGAGCTGTTTTTT. Residues: CASSLVEGGPSATGELFF.

Only one count was recorded for this clone. The rearrangement links TRBV6-1 to TRBJ1-6, with D possibly TRBD1 on 6 matching bases. Trimming left V 3 bases short and J 4 bases short, with 13 bases between. Germline values: CDR1 MNHNS, CDR2 SASEGT. CDR3 length equals 16 residues. Written as DNA, the CDR3 is TGTGCCAGCAGTGACCCTGGGACACCTTATAATTCACCCCTCCACTTT. Translated, it gives CASSDPGTPYNSPLHF.

The chain recombines TRBV28 with TRBJ2-1; D is possibly TRBD2 (6 bases). The germline V gene encodes CDR1 MDHEN and CDR2 SYDVKM. Between the trimmed V and J ends, which lost 3 bases and 7 bases, there was a span of 13 bases. This CDR3 contains 14 residues. The CDR3 nucleotides are TGTGCCAGCAGTTTTCCCGCAGGGAGGAATGAGCAGTTCTTC. Translating it yields CASSFPAGRNEQFF.

The sample holds a few counts of this clone. The V gene is TRBV6-5, the J gene TRBJ1-1; D ambiguous. Germline V gene data show CDR1 as MNHEY and CDR2 as SVGAGI. Trimming pared 5 bases from V and 4 bases from J, leaving 14 bases between. The CDR3 contains 14 residues. The DNA for the CDR3 is TGTGCCAGCAGTACCGCACATGAGGGCACTGAAGCTTTCTTT. Protein sequence: CASSTAHEGTEAFF.

In this sample, this clone turned up a few times. The chain couples TRBV5-8 to TRBJ1-5, with 7 bases lining up with TRBD1. The CDR3 is made up of 14 amino acids. Per the germline V gene, CDR1 is SGHTS and CDR2 is YDEGEE. V was clipped by 4 bases and J by 1 base; unmatched bases: 2. CDR3 protein: CASSPGGSNQPQHF. The CDR3 DNA sequence: TGTGCCAGCAGCCCAGGGGGAAGCAATCAGCCCCAGCATTTT.

As regards this clone: Compared with germline, one end of the junction differs, possibly owing to a read error. This chain joins TRBV4-1 and TRBJ2-6; D may be TRBD1 (6 bases). From germline, CDR1 is MGHRA and CDR2 YSYEKL. This CDR3 has 17 amino acids. CDR3 nucleotide sequence: TGCGCCAGCAGTCACCTCAGGGGAGAACCTGGGGCCAACGGCCTGACTTTC. It specifies CASSHLRGEPGANGLTF.

This rearrangement joins TRBV5-6 to TRBJ2-7; 10 nucleotides align to TRBD2. V lost 5 bases, J lost 6 bases, and 11 bases stayed unmatched. The germline V gene has CDR1 SGHDT and CDR2 YYEEEE. There are 15 residues in the CDR3. The CDR3 DNA is TGTGCCAGCAGTTATCTAGCGGGAGCTGGGTCCGAGCAGTACTTC. Its protein is CASSYLAGAGSEQYF.

The chain uses TRBV2 and TRBJ1-1; D is unresolved. With 7 bases removed from V and 4 bases from J, the gap between germline ends came to 16 bases. CDR3 size: 14 residues. The germline V gene encodes CDR1 SNHLY and CDR2 FYNNEI. This CDR3 is CASNRGDPGTEAFF. CDR3 DNA: TGTGCCAGCAACCGGGGAGACCCGGGCACTGAAGCTTTCTTT.

The rearrangement links TRBV6-5 to TRBJ2-7; 10 bases agree with TRBD1. This CDR3 is 16 amino acids long. V shed 0 bases, J shed 0 bases, and the junction held 2 bases outside the gene matches. The germline gives CDR1 MNHEY, CDR2 SVGAGI. CDR3 protein: CASSYSTGGPSYEQYF. The CDR3 DNA follows: TGTGCCAGCAGTTACTCGACAGGGGGCCCCTCCTACGAGCAGTACTTC.

This clone was picked up one time. This chain links TRBV7-9 with TRBJ2-4, with 9 nucleotides matching TRBD2. The CDR3 runs to 14 residues. In germline, CDR1 is SEHNR, CDR2 FQNEAQ (reference sequence). V lost 3 bases, J lost 7 bases, and 4 bases stayed unmatched. The CDR3 region has the DNA TGTGCCAGCAGCTTCAGAGCGGGAGGTAACATTCAGTACTTC. Its protein product is CASSFRAGGNIQYF.

This clone was seen a few times. The rearrangement uses TRBV27 and TRBJ1-5; 9 nucleotides line up with TRBD1. The CDR3 runs 17 residues. V gave up 5 bases and J gave up 6 bases; unmatched junction bases: 14. Germline CDR1 and CDR2: MNHEY and SMNVEV (reference sequence). The CDR3 DNA sequence: TGTGCCAGCAGTCCCGACGTAAGACAGGGGGTATCTCAGCCCCAGCATTTT. This encodes CASSPDVRQGVSQPQHF.

This clone was seen a handful of times. This rearrangement joins TRBV7-9 to TRBJ1-2; perhaps TRBD1 as D (5 bases). Germline V gene sequence: CDR1 SEHNR, CDR2 FQNEAQ (reference sequence). The V end lost 4 bases, the J end lost 3 bases, and 15 bases lay between the germline ends. The CDR3 consists of 15 residues. CDR3 in amino acids: CASSSSGAEDYGYTF. The DNA of the CDR3 is TGTGCCAGCAGCTCGTCTGGGGCCGAGGACTATGGCTACACCTTC. The entire variable domain, with the rest obtained from reference TRBV7-9 and TRBJ1-2, is as follows: DTGVSQNPRHKITKRGQNVTFRCDPISEHNRLYWYRQTLGQGPEFLTYFQNEAQLEKSRLLSDRFSAERPKGSFSTLEIQRTEQGDSAMYLCASSSSGAEDYGYTFGSGTRLTVV.

J is TRBJ1-2 and V is TRBV6-5, with D possibly being TRBD1 (6 bases). CDR3 length equals 13 residues. Trimming left V 2 bases short and J 5 bases short, with 9 bases between. CDR1 and CDR2 (germline): MNHEY, SVGAGI. The CDR3 DNA reads as TGTGCCAGCAGTTACGCGGACAGATATGGCTACACCTTC. The encoded protein is CASSYADRYGYTF.

CDR3 loop: CASSLLAESTGELFF. CDR3 sequence (DNA): TGCGCCAGCAGCTTGCTAGCGGAGAGCACCGGGGAGCTGTTTTTT. This chain uses TRBV5-1 with TRBJ2-2, with 7 bases fitting TRBD2. The ends lost 1 base at V and 4 bases at J; junction bases unmatched: 4. Germline lookup yields CDR1 SGHRS and CDR2 YFSETQ. CDR3 length equals 15 residues.

V is TRBV9 and J is TRBJ2-1, with D possibly TRBD1 on 6 matching bases. Trimming cost V 0 bases and J 9 bases, with 13 bases left between them. CDR3 length equals 14 residues. The germline gives CDR1 SGDLS, CDR2 YYNGEE. CDR3 coding DNA: TGTGCCAGCAGCGTAGAACTCAGGGGTAGTGAGCAGTTCTTC. Its translation is CASSVELRGSEQFF. Filled out from reference TRBV9 and TRBJ2-1, the complete variable domain reads DSGVTQTPKHLITATGQRVTLRCSPRSGDLSVYWYQQSLDQGLQFLIQYYNGEERAKGNILERFSAQQFPDLHSELNLSSLELGDSALYFCASSVELRGSEQFFGPGTRLTVL.

In DNA form, the CDR3 reads TGTGCCAGCAGCCTGGGCGGGGTTGGGGCCTACGAGCAGTACTTC. Its protein product is CASSLGGVGAYEQYF. The V and J genes are TRBV7-2 and TRBJ2-7, with a tentative D call TRBD2 (6 bases). Germline values: CDR1 SGHTA, CDR2 FQGNSA. V dropped 5 bases and J dropped 2 bases, with 16 bases sitting between them. The length of the CDR3 is 15 residues.

This clone has just a few counts. The chain uses TRBV5-5 and TRBJ2-7; TRBD1 matches at 8 bases. The length of the CDR3 is 15 residues. CDR1 and CDR2 from the germline V gene are SGHKS and YYEKEE (reference sequence). V lost 6 bases, J lost 0 bases, and 8 bases stayed unmatched. For the CDR3, the DNA is TGTGCCAGCAACCGACAGGGGTCGAGCTCCTACGAGCAGTACTTC. Encoded protein: CASNRQGSSSYEQYF.

J is TRBJ2-7 and V is TRBV28; D not resolved. The CDR3 totals 11 residues. V dropped 1 base and J dropped 7 bases, with 5 bases sitting between them. Per the germline V gene, CDR1 is MDHEN and CDR2 is SYDVKM. CDR3 sequence: CASSLSNEQYF. As DNA, the CDR3 is TGTGCCAGCAGTTTATCAAATGAGCAGTACTTC.

The V gene is TRBV5-5, the J gene TRBJ2-7, with D maybe TRBD2 (6 bases). V lost 3 bases, J lost 5 bases, and 21 bases lay in between. The CDR3 runs 16 residues. Germline-derived CDR1 and CDR2 are SGHKS and YYEKEE (reference sequence). In nucleotides, the CDR3 is TGTGCCAGCAGCTCCCTCCACGGGGGAGCTGCCCACGAGCAGTACTTC. As protein: CASSSLHGGAAHEQYF. The variable domain in full, with the rest retrieved from reference TRBV5-5 and TRBJ2-7, is DAGVTQSPTHLIKTRGQQVTLRCSPISGHKSVSWYQQVLGQGPQFIFQYYEKEERGRGNFPDRFSARQFPNYSSELNVNALLLGDSALYLCASSSLHGGAAHEQYFGPGTRLTVT.

This clone was observed a handful of times. Other DNA sequences in the same sample also yield this CDR3. The V call is TRBV7-9, the J call TRBJ2-3; D unclear. The length of the CDR3 is 11 residues. Germline values: CDR1 SEHNR, CDR2 FQNEAQ (reference sequence). V was cut by 5 bases and J by 2 bases, with 2 bases left in between. For the CDR3, the DNA is TGTGCCAGCAGCCTCACAGATACGCAGTATTTT. This translates into CASSLTDTQYF.

V usage is TRBV2 and J usage is TRBJ1-5, with 8 positions matching TRBD1. The CDR3 covers 15 residues. Germline assignment: CDR1 SNHLY and CDR2 FYNNEI. V lost 6 bases to trimming and J lost 6 bases; unmatched junction nucleotides: 10. CDR3 DNA: TGTGCCAGCAGAGTCGAAGCAGGGGGCGGTCAGCCCCAGCATTTT. Its protein is CASRVEAGGGQPQHF. The full variable domain, its missing parts supplied by reference TRBV2 and TRBJ1-5, is EPEVTQTPSHQVTQMGQEVILRCVPISNHLYFYWYRQILGQKVEFLVSFYNNEISEKSEIFDDQFSVERPDGSNFTLKIRSTKLEDSAMYFCASRVEAGGGQPQHFGDGTRLSIL.

The chain carries TRBV11-1 and TRBJ2-3, with D maybe TRBD2 (7 bases). CDR1 SGHAT and CDR2 FQDESV come from the germline V gene (reference sequence). The CDR3 runs to 16 residues. V was cut by 3 bases and J by 2 bases, with 15 bases left in between. The CDR3 DNA reads as TGTGCCAGCAGCTTGGGAGGGACAATATTCACAGATACGCAGTATTTT. It is translated as CASSLGGTIFTDTQYF.

This chain links TRBV4-1 with TRBJ1-1, with a possible D match to TRBD1 (6 bases). The CDR3 is made up of 20 amino acids. Trimming pared 3 bases from V and 0 bases from J, leaving 26 bases between. Germline CDR1 reads MGHRA; CDR2 reads YSYEKL. CDR3 nucleotide sequence: TGCGCCAGCAGCCACTATGCGCTCCCAGTATTAGGGGACATGAACACTGAAGCTTTCTTT. Its protein is CASSHYALPVLGDMNTEAFF.

This chain connects TRBV19 to TRBJ1-5; D is perhaps TRBD1 (5 bases). The CDR3 runs to 12 residues. Germline assignment: CDR1 LNHDA and CDR2 SQIVND (reference sequence). The V gene lost 7 bases and the J gene lost 4 bases, with 8 bases spanning the gap. The CDR3 loop is CASIGGNQPQHF. The CDR3, as DNA: TGTGCCAGTATCGGGGGAAATCAGCCCCAGCATTTT. Looking up the rest from reference TRBV19 and TRBJ1-5 gives the full variable domain: DGGITQSPKYLFRKEGQNVTLSCEQNLNHDAMYWYRQDPGQGLRLIYYSQIVNDFQKGDIAEGYSVSREKKESFPLTVTSAQKNPTAFYLCASIGGNQPQHFGDGTRLSIL.

The genes are TRBV14 and TRBJ1-6; D is ambiguous. CDR3 length equals 15 residues. CDR1 and CDR2 (germline): SGHDN, FVKESK. Trimming removed 0 bases from V and 10 bases from J, with 13 bases in between. CDR3 amino acids: CASSQDPVSRSPLHF. Here the CDR3 DNA reads TGTGCCAGCAGCCAAGATCCGGTTTCAAGATCACCCCTCCACTTT.

This rearrangement joins TRBV6-6 to TRBJ2-2; no definite D call. Trimming removed 7 bases at V and 0 bases at J, with 9 bases between. In germline, CDR1 is MNHNY, CDR2 SVGAGI (reference sequence). The CDR3 contains 14 residues. This CDR3 is CASTHLANTGELFF. Written as DNA, the CDR3 is TGTGCCAGCACTCACTTAGCGAACACCGGGGAGCTGTTTTTT.

This sequence joins TRBV5-4 and TRBJ1-1; TRBD1 aligns across 7 bases. V trimming: 3 bases; J trimming: 3 bases; junction bases outside the gene matches: 8. Germline-derived CDR1 and CDR2 are SGHNT and YYREEE (reference sequence). The CDR3 extends over 15 amino acids. CDR3 DNA sequence: TGTGCCAGCAGCTCACCCGACAGGGAGGACACTGAAGCTTTCTTT. Translation gives CASSSPDREDTEAFF.